This entry features one T cell receptor (beta chain) sequence. Amplification of TCR beta CDR3 regions was performed using RNA transcripts as template. The HTBI set primed first-round TCR CDR3 RT-PCR. Via MiXCR, TCRdb re-called the multiplex PCR reads, giving one row per CDR3 protein. The table lists about half a million distinct CDR3 sequences, nearly 20% of them singletons. These data originate in a study of T cells in Graves' hyperthyroidism and ophthalmopathy. Study overall: Peripheral blood collection took place at initial diagnosis, before any treatment.

Sequencing was performed on blood. This receptor was identified in a man in his forties with Graves' ophthalmopathy.

CDR3: CASKERGSSYEQYF. Written as DNA, the CDR3 is TGCGCCAGCAAGGAGCGGGGAAGCTCCTACGAGCAGTACTTC. The chain has TRBV5-1 and TRBJ2-7, with TRBD2 matching 7 bases. Germline lookup yields CDR1 SGHRS and CDR2 YFSETQ. J gave up 0 bases and V 6 bases, and 6 bases lay outside the gene matches. This CDR3 is 14 amino acids long.